This T cell receptor beta chain was sequenced during a study of OX40 agonist ivuxolimab in advanced cancers. This CDR3 comprises 15 residues. Trimming pared 6 bases from V and 4 bases from J, leaving 17 bases between. The germline CDR1 and CDR2 sequences are SGHDN and FVKESK. With regard to this clone: Antigen specificity is unknown.

Study-wide results and caveats: Dose levels from 0.1 to 3.0 mg/kg saw CD4+ and CD8+ blood T cells expand clonally by week 6.

Some clones are missing from TCRdb's copy, which holds only in-frame ones; the method was immunoSEQ multiplex PCR. The top ten clones hold 11% of a sample with about 62,000 clones, 79% of them seen once. Here the sequenced sample was CD4+ or CD8+ T cells sorted from blood, taken in a trial of the OX40 agonist ivuxolimab. V and J are TRBV14 and TRBJ2-3; maybe TRBD1 (6 bases). The sequence derives from an adult with an advanced solid tumor such as melanoma, head and neck, liver or kidney cancer. The CDR3 sequence: CASRVRTVVPDTQYF. CDR3 coding DNA: TGTGCCAGCAGAGTCAGGACAGTGGTCCCAGATACGCAGTATTTT.